The source of this T cell receptor (beta chain) is a study of cytomegalovirus exposure and HLA in healthy donors. Overall study findings and caveats: One cluster of highly shared sequence variants probably arose as a sequencing artifact. In a later analysis, productive TCRs from donors in an Asian-associated ancestry cluster reportedly carried fewer N-insertions than the cohort mean. V- and J-gene trimming of TCR beta was linked (in a later analysis) to a missense DCLRE1C variant.

A multiplex PCR was run with 60 Vbeta primers and 13 Jbeta primers. Repertoires were generated with immunoSEQ multiplex PCR, while TCRdb's copy carries only in-frame clones and drops some. The sample contains around 55,000 clones, more than 75% of which appear only once. Note on this clone: No antigen is known for it.

This CDR3 has 15 residues. After removal of 5 bases from V and 3 bases from J, the junction contained 6 bases not matched to a gene. The germline CDR1 and CDR2 sequences are SEHNR and FQNEAQ (reference sequence). Sequencing was carried out using PBMCs. The chain uses TRBV7-9 and TRBJ1-5; 8 nucleotides match TRBD1. This receptor was obtained from a female donor in good health and CMV-seronegative. CDR3 region: CASSIGTGLNQPQHF. The CDR3 DNA sequence: TGTGCCAGCAGCATAGGGACAGGTCTCAATCAGCCCCAGCATTTT. Looking up the rest from reference TRBV7-9 and TRBJ1-5 gives the full variable domain: DTGVSQNPRHKITKRGQNVTFRCDPISEHNRLYWYRQTLGQGPEFLTYFQNEAQLEKSRLLSDRFSAERPKGSFSTLEIQRTEQGDSAMYLCASSIGTGLNQPQHFGDGTRLSIL.